The rows below give T cell receptor beta chains drawn from one sample of a study of blood T cell repertoires in COVID-19. Data came from immunoSEQ multiplex PCR; TCRdb stores just in-frame clones and leaves some out. The table shows about 260,000 clones, with about 90% occurring only once. The sequenced material came from peripheral blood. Every receptor here comes from a woman in her 40s who had recovered from COVID-19. Each CDR3 is given with its conserved first and last residue. Fields, in order: J gene, V gene, CDR3 protein.

TRBJ2-3 TRBV7-2 CASSLARGGDTQYF
TRBJ2-2 TRBV19 CASSGTGVTGELFF
TRBJ1-1 TRBV7-9 CASLLLLNTEAFF
TRBJ1-2 TRBV30 CAWSEQGNYGYTF
TRBJ1-2 TRBV29-1 CSVEKQGSGYTF
TRBJ1-1 TRBV19 CASSQSQGLILYTEAFF
TRBJ1-2 TRBV12-5 CASGLVNVRGIGGYTF
TRBJ1-6 TRBV28 CASTSFGGRDNSPLHF
TRBJ2-5 TRBV10-1 CASSREVGETQYF
TRBJ2-7 TRBV5-4 CASSLGLQVPTYEQYF
TRBJ1-2 TRBV30 CAWRGPTPTGYTYGYTF
TRBJ1-2 TRBV12-5 CASGLGPGGQAASSSNYGYTF
TRBJ1-2 TRBV9 CASSATVQQGLDYGYTF
TRBJ2-7 TRBV4-3 CASSQDLGRVSFYEQYF
TRBJ1-4 TRBV27 CASSLDGARVLNEKLFF
TRBJ1-1 TRBV5-8 CASSFQGARDTEAFF
TRBJ2-3 TRBV18 CASSPRRQQLTDTQYF
TRBJ1-2 TRBV19 CASSDRGYGYTF
TRBJ1-4 TRBV5-4 CASSLYQGLGVIF
TRBJ1-4 TRBV18 CASSPPGQGREKLFF
TRBJ2-5 TRBV18 CASSPPTKETQYF
TRBJ2-2 TRBV2 CASSEAGAGELFF
TRBJ2-5 TRBV24-1 CATSGAKESETQYF
TRBJ1-2 TRBV28 CASTKRSGYTF
TRBJ1-6 TRBV3-1/TRBV3-2 CASSHQEGDGPYNSPLHF
TRBJ2-5 TRBV11-2 CASSLEGQLNQETQYF
TRBJ2-1 TRBV5-1 CASSLGDTGRLDEQFF
TRBJ1-6 TRBV5-6 CASSLMDRADNSPLHF
TRBJ1-1 TRBV19 CASTAREDTEAFF
TRBJ2-7 TRBV3-1/TRBV3-2 CASSLHYEQYF
TRBJ2-3 TRBV29-1 CSVTGTGVTDTQYF
TRBJ2-7 TRBV19 CASSIDLETGINPYEQYF
TRBJ1-2 TRBV5-1 CASGISDGYTF
TRBJ2-1 TRBV7-7 CASSRTIASWGDNEQFF
TRBJ1-2 TRBV4-1 CASSQDSTYGYTF
TRBJ1-1 TRBV13 CASSLNRRGTEAFF
TRBJ2-7 TRBV18 CASSPDRGEQYF
TRBJ2-1 TRBV3-1/TRBV3-2 CASSRGQALGDEQFF
TRBJ1-2 TRBV14 CASSGGSWGYTF
TRBJ1-6 TRBV19 CASSPPDRYGSPLHF
TRBJ1-2 TRBV7-2 CASSLGWQGRKDYGYTF
TRBJ2-2 TRBV5-1 CASSWETHANTGELFF
TRBJ1-2 TRBV7-2 CASSGAAYYGYTF
TRBJ1-2 TRBV2 CASIRDRGSDGYTF
TRBJ2-5 TRBV4-2 CASSQALAGAGTQYF
TRBJ2-3 TRBV6-5 CASSWDRAKDTQYF
TRBJ2-1 TRBV5-1 CASSLQGGVYNEQFF
TRBJ2-2 TRBV10-3 CATLNPGTRELFF
TRBJ1-4 TRBV5-5 CASSLGWTSRHNEKLFF
TRBJ2-5 TRBV4-1 CASSRRGGGGPEETQYF
TRBJ2-3 TRBV29-1 CSAGGPFPDTQYF
TRBJ1-5 TRBV6-2/TRBV6-3 CASSYSRQGSGNQPQHF
TRBJ2-2 TRBV5-1 CASSRSDRAGELFF